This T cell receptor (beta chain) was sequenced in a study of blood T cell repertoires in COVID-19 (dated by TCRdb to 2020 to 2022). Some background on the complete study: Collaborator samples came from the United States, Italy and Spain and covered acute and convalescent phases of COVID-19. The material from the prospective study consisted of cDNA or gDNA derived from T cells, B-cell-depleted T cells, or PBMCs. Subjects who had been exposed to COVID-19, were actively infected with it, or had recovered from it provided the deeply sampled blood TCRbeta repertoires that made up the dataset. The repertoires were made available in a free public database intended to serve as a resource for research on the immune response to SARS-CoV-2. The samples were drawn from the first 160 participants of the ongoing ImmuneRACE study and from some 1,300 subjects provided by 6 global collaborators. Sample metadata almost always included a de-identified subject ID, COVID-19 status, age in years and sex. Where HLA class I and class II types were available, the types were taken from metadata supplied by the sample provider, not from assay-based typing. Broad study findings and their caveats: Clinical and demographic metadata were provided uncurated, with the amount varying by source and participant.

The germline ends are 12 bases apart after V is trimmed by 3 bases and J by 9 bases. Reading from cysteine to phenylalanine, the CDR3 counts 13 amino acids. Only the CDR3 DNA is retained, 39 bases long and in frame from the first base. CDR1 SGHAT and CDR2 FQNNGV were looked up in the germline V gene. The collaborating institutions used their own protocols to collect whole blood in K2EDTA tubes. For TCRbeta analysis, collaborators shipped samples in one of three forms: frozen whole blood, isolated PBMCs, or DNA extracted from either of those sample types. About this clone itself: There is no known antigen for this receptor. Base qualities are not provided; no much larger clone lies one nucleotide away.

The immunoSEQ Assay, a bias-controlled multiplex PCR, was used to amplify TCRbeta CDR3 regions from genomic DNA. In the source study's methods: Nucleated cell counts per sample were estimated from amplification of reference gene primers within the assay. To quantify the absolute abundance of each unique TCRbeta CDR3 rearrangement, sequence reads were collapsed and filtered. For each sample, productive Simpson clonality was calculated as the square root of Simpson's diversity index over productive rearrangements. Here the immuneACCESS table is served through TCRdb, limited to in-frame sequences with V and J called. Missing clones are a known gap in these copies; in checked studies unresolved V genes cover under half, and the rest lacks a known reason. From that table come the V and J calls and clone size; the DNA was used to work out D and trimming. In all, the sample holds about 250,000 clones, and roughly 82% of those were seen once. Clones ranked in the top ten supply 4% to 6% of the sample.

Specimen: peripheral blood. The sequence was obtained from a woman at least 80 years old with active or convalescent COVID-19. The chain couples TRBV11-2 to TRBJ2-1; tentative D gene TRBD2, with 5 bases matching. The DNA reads TGTGCCAGCAGCTTGAGACTATCACCTGAGCAGTTCTTC. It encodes CASSLRLSPEQFF.